This T cell receptor (beta chain) comes out of a study of T cell repertoires in cytomegalovirus infection. Study-level information: It can be stated that public TCR beta signatures indicated CMV infection as well as a matching HLA type.

To note about this clonotype: The antigen is unknown.

TCRdb recomputed calls from the reads with MiXCR, one row per CDR3 protein. The sample carries just under 500,000 distinct CDR3 sequences, roughly a third recorded once. Study-wide findings and caveats: Pooled public TCR beta family frequency picked out CMV carriers with the relevant HLA.

CDR1 and CDR2 (germline): SGHAT, FQNNGV. This CDR3 has 16 amino acids. Trimming took off 5 bases at V and 4 bases at J, with 20 bases between the two ends. This chain links TRBV11-2 with TRBJ1-1; TRBD1 might be the D (5 bases). This receptor was taken from a human donor in good health (CMV status not recorded). Some clones in this sample may be carry-over from other donors' samples. Sequences were derived from cultured PBMCs, sampled from culture after CMV antigen stimulation. The DNA for the CDR3 is TGTGCCAGCAGCGGCAGCCATCGGGGGGGAACCACTGAAGCTTTCTTT. Protein sequence: CASSGSHRGGTTEAFF.